The next 27 T cell receptor beta chains were all read from a single sample in a study of blood T cells in healthy people across ages. Alongside a J-beta primer mix, a sample-barcoded 5' primer served in a second PCR lasting 7 to 11 cycles. MiXCR, applied by TCRdb to the 5' RACE reads, yields one record per CDR3 protein. The sample records about 1.7 million distinct CDR3 sequences, roughly 30% being singletons. Input material: blood. Receptor source: a woman in her thirties in good health.

In regard to this clonotype: At one of its ends the junction is not consistent with the germline gene, which may arise from a read error. The chain has TRBV12-5 and TRBJ1-6, with TRBD1 matching over 8 bases. Germline assignment: CDR1 LGHNT and CDR2 FRNRAP. The CDR3 is made up of 13 amino acids. CDR3 in DNA: TGTGCTAGTGCCGGGACAGGAAGATCGCCCCCCCACTTT. Translation: CASAGTGRSPPHF.

Turning to this clonotype: Sequence at one end of the junction differs from germline and may be a read error. The chain has TRBV6-1 and TRBJ2-7; 12 bases fit TRBD2. The J call may not be correct, given that the DNA end is closer to TRBJ2-5. The CDR3 covers 15 residues. CDR1 and CDR2 (germline): MNHNS, SASEGT. CDR3 residues: CACRPLAGGGETQYF. The CDR3 nucleotides are TGTGCCTGCAGACCTCTAGCGGGAGGGGGAGAGACCCAGTACTTC.

This clonotype was counted a few times. The chain uses TRBV7-3 and TRBJ2-5; 8 bases are a match to TRBD2. The CDR3 runs 16 residues. Per germline, CDR1 SGHTA and CDR2 FQGTGA. Germline trimming cut 2 bases from V and 3 bases from J; bases unmatched to any gene: 8. The CDR3 DNA is TGTGCCAGCAGCTTACATGGCGGGGGGCTTAAAGAGACCCAGTACTTC. Amino acid sequence: CASSLHGGGLKETQYF. Full variable domain (missing parts from reference TRBV7-3 and TRBJ2-5): GAGVSQTPSNKVTEKGKYVELRCDPISGHTALYWYRQSLGQGPEFLIYFQGTGAADDSGLPNDRFFAVRPEGSVSTLKIQRTERGDSAVYLCASSLHGGGLKETQYFGPGTRLLVL.

This clonotype was seen many times. The chain uses TRBV20-1 and TRBJ2-7; D may be TRBD1 (6 bases). The ends were cut back, 6 bases at V and 6 bases at J, with 30 bases in the middle. Germline CDR1 is DFQATT and CDR2 is SNEGSKA (reference sequence). This CDR3 spans 17 amino acids. CDR3 DNA sequence: TGCAGTGCCCCGAGGGAACAGGGCATAGCAGCTCGGGTCGAGCAGTACTTC. It codes for CSAPREQGIAARVEQYF.

This clonotype was observed a handful of times. The rearrangement links TRBV18 to TRBJ1-4; 9 bases are shared with TRBD1. Germline V gives CDR1 KGHSH, CDR2 LQKENI. The CDR3 is made up of 15 amino acids. V lost 0 bases and J lost 5; bases outside the gene matches: 1. CDR3 sequence: CASSPPTGGNEKLFF. DNA for the CDR3: TGTGCCAGCTCACCACCGACAGGGGGGAATGAAAAACTGTTTTTT.

The chain has TRBV7-7 and TRBJ1-2, with a tentative D call TRBD1 (5 bases). V lost 4 bases to trimming and J lost 4 bases, with 22 bases between them. The CDR3 has 17 residues. Germline V lookup: CDR1 SSHAT, CDR2 FNYEAQ (reference sequence). CDR3 amino acids: CASSSWGRRDSIYGYTF. CDR3 DNA: TGTGCCAGCAGCTCTTGGGGACGGCGGGATAGTATCTATGGCTACACCTTC.

The table lists this clonotype with a few counts. Written as DNA, the CDR3 is TGTGCCAGCAGCGGCTGGACCGAACTGAGGGATGGCTACACCTTC. Translated, it gives CASSGWTELRDGYTF. J is TRBJ1-2 and V is TRBV9, with D hard to call. Germline CDR1 reads SGDLS; CDR2 reads YYNGEE. This CDR3 region has 15 residues. Trimming removed 3 bases at V and 6 bases at J, with 18 bases between.

This clonotype was recorded a few times. This chain uses TRBV5-1 with TRBJ2-5, with 13 bases matching TRBD2. J was trimmed by 5 bases and V by 4 bases; bases with no gene match: 2. Germline assignment: CDR1 SGHRS and CDR2 YFSETQ. The CDR3 length is 14 residues. DNA of the CDR3: TGCGCCAGCAGCGGGACTAGCGGGGCGGAGACCCAGTACTTC. Protein sequence: CASSGTSGAETQYF.

J is TRBJ2-3 and V is TRBV5-5, with D maybe TRBD1 (6 bases). V gave up 7 bases and J gave up 3 bases, with 12 bases separating them. Germline values: CDR1 SGHKS, CDR2 YYEKEE (reference sequence). The CDR3 has 13 amino acids. Here the CDR3 DNA reads TGTGCCAGCCAGGACGGACAGACAGATACGCAGTATTTT. Translation gives CASQDGQTDTQYF.

V usage is TRBV7-9 and J usage is TRBJ2-2, with D possibly being TRBD1 (5 bases). The CDR3 is made up of 15 amino acids. Germline V lookup: CDR1 SEHNR, CDR2 FQNEAQ (reference sequence). V was cut by 1 base and J by 5 bases, with 11 bases left in between. CDR3 in amino acids: CASSLEFGATGELFF. DNA of the CDR3: TGTGCCAGCAGCTTAGAGTTTGGGGCGACCGGGGAGCTGTTTTTT.

There are many counts of this clonotype. The V gene is TRBV28, the J gene TRBJ2-3; D not resolved. Trimming cost V 6 bases and J 0 bases, with 10 bases left between them. Germline CDR1 and CDR2: MDHEN and SYDVKM. This CDR3 is 14 amino acids long. The CDR3: CASSPFFSTDTQYF. In DNA, the CDR3 is TGTGCCAGCAGCCCTTTCTTTAGCACAGATACGCAGTATTTT.

The V gene is TRBV7-2, the J gene TRBJ2-2; D is uncertain. Germline assignment: CDR1 SGHTA and CDR2 FQGNSA. This CDR3 has 15 amino acids. Trimming left V 2 bases short and J 7 bases short, with 14 bases between. CDR3 nucleotides: TGTGCCAGCAGCTTACGCCGGAATATCGACGGGGAGCTGTTTTTT. Its translation: CASSLRRNIDGELFF.

The chain recombines TRBV29-1 with TRBJ2-3; possibly TRBD2 for D (6 bases). V was shortened by 0 bases and J by 2 bases, with 15 bases between the two germline ends. There are 16 residues in the CDR3. The germline V gene encodes CDR1 SQVTM and CDR2 ANQGSEA. As DNA, the CDR3 is TGCAGCGTTGAAGATCCCGGCGGGGCCCTCACAGATACGCAGTATTTT. Its translation is CSVEDPGGALTDTQYF.

Only a few counts were recorded for this clonotype. One junction end disagrees with the germline gene, perhaps due to a read error. This chain joins TRBV29-1 and TRBJ2-6, with D perhaps TRBD1 or TRBD2 (5 bases each). This CDR3 has 16 amino acids. Germline values: CDR1 SQVTM, CDR2 ANQGSEA. CDR3 nucleotides: TGCAGCGTTGGTGGCGGGTCGAGCTCTGGGGCCAACATCCTGACTTTC. It is translated as CSVGGGSSSGANILTF.

Concerning this clonotype itself: Germline is not matched at one junction end, which may reflect a read error. The chain combines TRBV20-1 with TRBJ1-2; TRBD1 might be the D (6 bases). Germline V gene sequence: CDR1 DFQATT, CDR2 SNEGSKA (reference sequence). This CDR3 spans 12 amino acids. The CDR3: CRARVGGYGYTF. In DNA form, the CDR3 reads TGCAGGGCTAGAGTAGGGGGATATGGCTACACCTTC.

In this sample, this clonotype turned up many times. CDR3 protein: CASSLVGADYNEQFF. CDR3 sequence (DNA): TGTGCCAGCAGTTTAGTGGGGGCCGACTACAATGAGCAGTTCTTC. The chain links TRBV12-3 or TRBV12-4 to TRBJ2-1; D is possibly TRBD1 (6 bases). V lost 1 base, J lost 3 bases, and 10 bases lay in between. The CDR3 sequence is 15 residues long.

The rearrangement links TRBV12-3 or TRBV12-4 to TRBJ2-4; D ambiguous. The J call may be incorrect, as the DNA end agrees better with TRBJ2-5. The CDR3 spans 17 residues. CDR3 amino acids: CASSLGQTSAVQETQYF. The CDR3 nucleotides read TGTGCCAGCAGTTTAGGGCAGACCAGCGCAGTACAAGAGACCCAGTACTTC.

In this sample, this clonotype turned up a few times. The chain joins TRBV20-1 to TRBJ1-2; D possibly corresponds to TRBD1 (5 bases). Trimming stripped 1 base from V and 7 bases from J, with 7 bases between. CDR3 length: 11 amino acids. Per germline, CDR1 DFQATT and CDR2 SNEGSKA (reference sequence). In DNA, the CDR3 is TGCAGTGCTAGAGTGAGGGGTGGCTACACCTTC. This translates into CSARVRGGYTF.

The J gene is TRBJ2-7, the V gene TRBV5-1; 10 nucleotides match TRBD2. V shed 8 bases, J shed 5 bases, and the junction held 10 bases outside the gene matches. Per germline, CDR1 SGHRS and CDR2 YFSETQ. The CDR3 loop spans 14 amino acids. CDR3 nucleotides: TGCGCCAGTGGGGCCGGGACTAGCGTCGACGAGCAGTACTTC. Encoded protein: CASGAGTSVDEQYF.

This chain uses TRBV20-1 with TRBJ2-5; D possibly corresponds to TRBD2 (6 bases). Germline CDR1 and CDR2: DFQATT and SNEGSKA (reference sequence). The V and J ends lost 1 base and 5 bases respectively, with 23 bases between them. This CDR3 contains 17 residues. CDR3 region: CSARARNSGWMWETQYF. DNA for the CDR3: TGCAGTGCTAGAGCAAGGAATAGCGGTTGGATGTGGGAGACCCAGTACTTC.

The V call is TRBV12-3 or TRBV12-4, the J call TRBJ2-7, with D possibly called TRBD1 or TRBD2 (5 bases each). This CDR3 is 14 amino acids long. The V gene lost 3 bases and the J gene lost 8 bases, with 17 bases spanning the gap. Here the CDR3 reads CASSFAVRGYKQYF. Written as DNA, the CDR3 is TGTGCCAGCAGTTTCGCGGTGAGGGGCTATAAGCAGTACTTC.

This chain joins TRBV20-1 and TRBJ2-4; TRBD1 matches 7 bases. Germline V gives CDR1 DFQATT, CDR2 SNEGSKA (reference sequence). Trimming at V came to 5 bases and at J to 1 base, leaving 8 bases not matched to a gene. This CDR3 contains 15 residues. CDR3 sequence (DNA): TGCAGTGCTCTACCCCTACAGGGGGCCAAAAACATTCAGTACTTC. Residues: CSALPLQGAKNIQYF.

This chain joins TRBV7-2 and TRBJ2-7; 7 bases line up with TRBD2. The germline V gene has CDR1 SGHTA and CDR2 FQGNSA. With V trimmed by 2 bases and J by 3 bases, 10 bases remained unmatched. This CDR3 spans 16 amino acids. CDR3 protein: CASSLSGATPDYEQYF. The CDR3 coding sequence is TGTGCCAGCAGCTTAAGCGGGGCAACTCCAGACTACGAGCAGTACTTC.

The genes are TRBV28 and TRBJ2-1; TRBD2 aligns across 9 bases. Per the germline V gene, CDR1 is MDHEN and CDR2 is SYDVKM. The CDR3 totals 15 residues. J lost 9 bases, V lost 3 bases, and 9 bases had no gene match. CDR3 sequence (DNA): TGTGCCAGCAGTTTTGGCGGGGGGGCTAGGGGTGAGCAGTTCTTC. It is translated as CASSFGGGARGEQFF. Using reference TRBV28 and TRBJ2-1 for the parts outside the CDR3, the full variable domain is DVKVTQSSRYLVKRTGEKVFLECVQDMDHENMFWYRQDPGLGLRLIYFSYDVKMKEKGDIPEGYSVSREKKERFSLILESASTNQTSMYLCASSFGGGARGEQFFGPGTRLTVL.

This clonotype was found many times. The chain recombines TRBV20-1 with TRBJ2-7, with 8 bases that match TRBD2. CDR3 size: 15 residues. Germline V CDR1 and CDR2: DFQATT, SNEGSKA (reference sequence). Unmatched junction bases numbered 6, after V lost 0 bases and J lost 2 bases. CDR3 loop: CSARDPGGDPYEQYF. CDR3 coding DNA: TGCAGTGCTAGAGACCCCGGGGGGGACCCCTACGAGCAGTACTTC.

The DNA for the CDR3 is TGCGCCAGCAGCTCCTCGACTAGCGGGGGGACCACAGATACGCAGTATTTT. It encodes CASSSSTSGGTTDTQYF. The genes are TRBV4-1 and TRBJ2-3; 13 bases are a match to TRBD2. The CDR3 sequence is 17 residues long. Germline V CDR1 and CDR2: MGHRA, YSYEKL. The trim removed 5 bases at V and 2 bases at J, leaving 7 bases unmatched.

This clonotype was found a few times. The V gene is TRBV3-1, the J gene TRBJ2-7, with TRBD2 matching over 8 bases. From germline, CDR1 is LGHDT and CDR2 YNNKEL (reference sequence). The trim removed 2 bases at V and 2 bases at J, leaving 5 bases unmatched. The CDR3 is made up of 15 amino acids. The CDR3 DNA sequence: TGTGCCAGCAGCCAATCGACTAGCGCAACCTACGAGCAGTACTTC. Translating it yields CASSQSTSATYEQYF.